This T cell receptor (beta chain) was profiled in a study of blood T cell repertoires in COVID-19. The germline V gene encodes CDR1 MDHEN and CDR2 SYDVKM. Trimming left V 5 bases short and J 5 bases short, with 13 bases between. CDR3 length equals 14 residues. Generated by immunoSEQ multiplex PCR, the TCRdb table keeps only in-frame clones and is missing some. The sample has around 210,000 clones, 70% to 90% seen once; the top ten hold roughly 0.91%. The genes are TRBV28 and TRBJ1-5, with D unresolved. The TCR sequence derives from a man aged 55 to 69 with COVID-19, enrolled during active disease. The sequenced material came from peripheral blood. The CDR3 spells CASSIRMTDQPQHF. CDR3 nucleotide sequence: TGTGCCAGCAGTATCAGGATGACCGATCAGCCCCAGCATTTT.